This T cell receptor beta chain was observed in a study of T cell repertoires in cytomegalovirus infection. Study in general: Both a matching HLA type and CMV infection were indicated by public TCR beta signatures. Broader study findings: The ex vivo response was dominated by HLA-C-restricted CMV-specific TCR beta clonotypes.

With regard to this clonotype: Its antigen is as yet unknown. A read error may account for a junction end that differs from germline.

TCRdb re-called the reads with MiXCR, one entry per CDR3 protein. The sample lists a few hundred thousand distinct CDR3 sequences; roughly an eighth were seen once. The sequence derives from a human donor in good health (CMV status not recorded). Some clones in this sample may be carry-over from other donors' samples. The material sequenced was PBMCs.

The CDR3 here is CASSGGTGGAGYGPDKQYF. The CDR3, as DNA: TGTGCCAGCAGCGGCGGGACAGGGGGCGCGGGATATGGCCCAGATAAGCAGTATTTT. V usage is TRBV5-4 and J usage is TRBJ2-3; TRBD1 aligns across 12 bases. Germline values: CDR1 SGHNT, CDR2 YYREEE (reference sequence). The CDR3 has 19 residues.